This TCR beta chain was retrieved from a study of cytomegalovirus exposure and HLA in healthy donors. PCR employed 60 Vbeta and 13 Jbeta primers. Using immunoSEQ multiplex PCR, the repertoire was profiled, and TCRdb retains in-frame clones only, with some absent. The table includes nearly 95,000 clones, around 8% detected once. This clone came up a few times. The CDR3 sequence is 16 residues long. Germline assignment: CDR1 KGHSH and CDR2 LQKENI. Trimming took 3 bases from V and 1 from J, leaving 13 bases between them. The chain carries TRBV18 and TRBJ1-3; D might be TRBD1 (5 bases). The receptor was isolated from a man in his forties or fifties in good health and CMV-seronegative. The source material was PBMCs. The CDR3 spells CASSPSQAGSGNTIYF. For the CDR3, the DNA is TGTGCCAGCTCACCTTCGCAGGCAGGGTCTGGAAACACCATATATTTT.